These 23 T cell receptor beta chains originate from one sample sequenced in a study of T cells in tuberculosis. Repertoires were generated with immunoSEQ multiplex PCR, while TCRdb's copy carries only in-frame clones and drops some. The sample has fewer than 40,000 clones; under 98% are singletons. The sequencing sample was made of PBMCs. The receptors here all came from a donor aged 10-30 years with latent tuberculosis or without tuberculosis infection.

V gene TRBV5-1 combines with J gene TRBJ1-2; no clear D gene. V gave up 4 bases and J gave up 4 bases, with 14 bases separating them. Looked up from germline, CDR1 is SGHRS and CDR2 is YFSETQ. The CDR3 is 14 residues long. As DNA, the CDR3 is TGCGCCAGCAGCGGAGTGGTGGGTAGCTATGGCTACACCTTC. This codes for CASSGVVGSYGYTF.

The chain carries TRBV11-3 and TRBJ2-7, with no clear D. Trimming stripped 3 bases from V and 3 bases from J, with 9 bases between. The CDR3 totals 13 residues. CDR1 is SGHNT and CDR2 is YENEEA in the germline V gene. The CDR3 here is CASSFSTGYEQYF. CDR3 in DNA: TGTGCCAGCAGCTTCTCCACCGGCTACGAGCAGTACTTC.

The chain is built from TRBV18 and TRBJ1-1; 7 bases line up with TRBD1. The V and J ends lost 5 bases and 4 bases, in that order; junction bases with no gene match: 4. The CDR3 has 13 residues. Germline V gene data show CDR1 as KGHSH and CDR2 as LQKENI. The CDR3 loop reads CASSAAGGTEAFF. CDR3 nucleotide sequence: TGTGCCAGCTCAGCTGCAGGGGGCACTGAAGCTTTCTTT.

The chain uses TRBV7-3 and TRBJ2-1; 15 positions agree with TRBD2. Germline V gene data show CDR1 as SGHTA and CDR2 as FQGTGA. The CDR3 totals 17 residues. The V segment lost 4 bases and the J segment 4 bases; nucleotides outside the gene matches: 5. The CDR3 coding sequence is TGTGCCAGCAGCTCCCGCGGACTAGCGGGGGGGTACAATGAGCAGTTCTTC. It translates to CASSSRGLAGGYNEQFF.

This clone was seen just once. The genes are TRBV19 and TRBJ1-1; D gene ambiguous. Germline V gene lookup returns CDR1 LNHDA and CDR2 SQIVND (reference sequence). V was pared by 4 bases and J by 0 bases, with 12 bases between. The CDR3 extends over 15 amino acids. CDR3 nucleotide sequence: TGTGCCAGTAGTAGGTTAAGCGGGGTGAACACTGAAGCTTTCTTT. Protein: CASSRLSGVNTEAFF.

V usage is TRBV5-6 and J usage is TRBJ2-3; D is ambiguous. The CDR3 length is 14 residues. CDR1 and CDR2 (germline): SGHDT, YYEEEE. V was clipped by 0 bases and J by 6 bases, with 11 bases between them. In DNA form, the CDR3 reads TGTGCCAGCAGCTTGGAAACCGCCGGGGATACGCAGTATTTT. Residues: CASSLETAGDTQYF.

V usage is TRBV30 and J usage is TRBJ1-5; TRBD1 might be the D (5 bases). The V gene's germline CDR1 is GTSNPN and CDR2 SVGIG (reference sequence). V gave up 1 base and J gave up 4 bases, with 8 bases separating them. This CDR3 is 13 amino acids long. The CDR3, as DNA: TGTGCCTGGAGTGCGGCAGGGAATCAGCCCCAGCATTTT. This gives the protein CAWSAAGNQPQHF.

CDR3 residues: CASSKVRGKYGYTF. The CDR3 region has the DNA TGTGCCAGCAGCAAAGTTCGGGGGAAATATGGCTACACCTTC. This sequence joins TRBV21-1 and TRBJ1-2. TRBV21-1 has pseudogene status. The CDR3 sequence is 14 residues long.

This chain connects TRBV2 to TRBJ2-2; 12 nucleotides line up with TRBD1. The CDR3 has 17 residues. Germline trimming cut 6 bases from V and 0 bases from J; bases unmatched to any gene: 5. The V gene's germline CDR1 is SNHLY and CDR2 FYNNEI. CDR3 in amino acids: CASSSGTGGPNTGELFF. Written as DNA, the CDR3 is TGTGCCAGCAGCTCCGGGACAGGGGGCCCGAACACCGGGGAGCTGTTTTTT.

Comment on this clone: The junction and the germline gene differ at one end; a read error may be behind it. The rearrangement links TRBV5-4 to TRBJ2-2, with D maybe TRBD1 (6 bases). Germline CDR1 is SGHNT and CDR2 is YYREEE (reference sequence). The CDR3 covers 14 residues. The CDR3 sequence is CASSLTGNTGELFF. The CDR3 bases are TGTGCCAGTAGCTTGACAGGGAACACCGGGGAGCTGTTTTTT.

Worth noting for this clone: Other DNA sequences in the same sample also yield this CDR3. The chain links TRBV5-4 to TRBJ2-1; 8 nucleotides agree with TRBD2. Per the germline V gene, CDR1 is SGHNT and CDR2 is YYREEE (reference sequence). This CDR3 is 15 amino acids long. Trimming cost V 2 bases and J 4 bases; bases outside gene matches: 5. This CDR3 is CASSLTSGAYNEQFF. As DNA, the CDR3 is TGTGCCAGCAGCTTAACTAGCGGCGCGTACAATGAGCAGTTCTTC.

CDR3 nucleotide sequence: TGTGCCAGCCGAGCGCCACTAGCTAGCACAGATACGCAGTATTTT. Its translation is CASRAPLASTDTQYF. The chain joins TRBV2 to TRBJ2-3, with D perhaps matching TRBD2 (6 bases). CDR1 and CDR2 (germline): SNHLY, FYNNEI. Trimming removed 8 bases from V and 0 bases from J, with 15 bases in between. The CDR3 is made up of 15 amino acids.

CDR3 amino acids: CASKKPGLAGEAYNEQFF. The DNA of the CDR3 is TGTGCCAGCAAGAAACCGGGACTAGCGGGAGAGGCCTACAATGAGCAGTTCTTC. This sequence joins TRBV27 and TRBJ2-1; 14 nucleotides agree with TRBD2. There are 18 residues in the CDR3. V gave up 7 bases and J gave up 2 bases; unmatched junction bases: 10. Germline CDR1 is MNHEY and CDR2 is SMNVEV (reference sequence).

The V call is TRBV5-6, the J call TRBJ1-2; TRBD1 aligns across 8 bases. The CDR3 runs to 14 residues. The germline V gene has CDR1 SGHDT and CDR2 YYEEEE. V trimming: 4 bases; J trimming: 5 bases; junction bases outside the gene matches: 7. Here the CDR3 DNA reads TGTGCCAGCAGCGTAGGACAGGGTGGATATGGCTACACCTTC. Residues: CASSVGQGGYGYTF. The full variable domain, with the rest looked up from reference TRBV5-6 and TRBJ1-2, is DAGVTQSPTHLIKTRGQQVTLRCSPKSGHDTVSWYQQALGQGPQFIFQYYEEEERQRGNFPDRFSGHQFPNYSSELNVNALLLGDSALYLCASSVGQGGYGYTFGSGTRLTVV.

This chain joins TRBV29-1 and TRBJ2-7, with D maybe TRBD1 (5 bases). The V end was cut by 5 bases, the J end by 4 bases, with 12 bases between. The CDR3 is made up of 12 amino acids. Germline V lookup: CDR1 SQVTM, CDR2 ANQGSEA. DNA for the CDR3: TGCAGCGTTTTAGGGGTTGGGTACGAGCAGTACTTC. Translating gives CSVLGVGYEQYF.

The chain carries TRBV30 and TRBJ1-3; 7 bases align to TRBD1. Per the germline V gene, CDR1 is GTSNPN and CDR2 is SVGIG (reference sequence). The CDR3 has 12 residues. The V segment lost 3 bases and the J segment 7 bases; nucleotides outside the gene matches: 3. The CDR3 region has the DNA TGTGCCTGGAGGAGGGGGCAGAACACCATATATTTT. Translating it yields CAWRRGQNTIYF.

The chain employs TRBV2 and TRBJ1-1, with D possibly being TRBD1 (5 bases). Trimming shortened V by 5 bases and J by 5 bases, and 15 bases separated the two germline ends. CDR3 length: 14 residues. Germline V gene sequence: CDR1 SNHLY, CDR2 FYNNEI. The CDR3 here is CASSSQEPGTEAFF. The CDR3 bases are TGTGCCAGCAGTTCACAGGAGCCCGGGACTGAAGCTTTCTTT.

The chain uses TRBV6-5 and TRBJ2-7; D gene unclear. The germline V gene has CDR1 MNHEY and CDR2 SVGAGI. The CDR3 extends over 15 amino acids. Trimming removed 2 bases from V and 3 bases from J, with 14 bases in between. CDR3 nucleotide sequence: TGTGCCAGCAGTTACGGTGTGGGCCGGAACTACGAGCAGTACTTC. It encodes CASSYGVGRNYEQYF.

The V and J genes are TRBV10-3 and TRBJ1-4, with D possibly being TRBD1 (6 bases). Germline CDR1 ENHRY, CDR2 SYGVKD. Trimming removed 0 bases at V and 5 bases at J, with 7 bases between. This CDR3 comprises 14 residues. CDR3 nucleotide sequence: TGTGCCATCAGTGAGTCAGGGGGAAATGAAAAACTGTTTTTT. Translated, it gives CAISESGGNEKLFF.

This clone has only one observation. This sequence joins TRBV6-1 and TRBJ1-1, with 7 bases identical to TRBD1. The CDR3 has 14 amino acids. The germline V gene encodes CDR1 MNHNS and CDR2 SASEGT. The J segment lost 1 base and the V segment lost 6 bases, leaving 5 bases of the junction unmatched. The CDR3 DNA is TGTGCCAGCAGAGCCGGGACAGCGAACACTGAAGCTTTCTTT. Its translation is CASRAGTANTEAFF.

This clone was detected once. This chain joins TRBV11-2 and TRBJ1-2, with 8 bases identical to TRBD1. The CDR3 length is 15 residues. Trimming cost V 5 bases and J 8 bases; bases outside gene matches: 13. Germline-derived CDR1 and CDR2 are SGHAT and FQNNGV. CDR3 protein: CASSEPTGVIGGYTF. The CDR3 region has the DNA TGTGCCAGCAGCGAACCGACAGGGGTTATCGGAGGCTACACCTTC.

The rearrangement links TRBV2 to TRBJ1-2; D is ambiguous. The CDR3 is 14 residues long. Germline V CDR1 and CDR2: SNHLY, FYNNEI. V gave up 7 bases and J gave up 4 bases, with 16 bases separating them. The CDR3 sequence: CASTDGGWGYGYTF. Here the CDR3 DNA reads TGTGCCAGCACCGATGGAGGGTGGGGCTATGGCTACACCTTC.

V is TRBV19 and J is TRBJ1-1; TRBD1 might be the D (6 bases). There are 15 residues in the CDR3. In germline, CDR1 is LNHDA, CDR2 SQIVND (reference sequence). V was shortened by 7 bases and J by 6 bases, with 21 bases between the two germline ends. The DNA for the CDR3 is TGTGCCAGTAAGACCACAGGGAATGAAAGGTCTGAAGCTTTCTTT. The encoded protein is CASKTTGNERSEAFF.